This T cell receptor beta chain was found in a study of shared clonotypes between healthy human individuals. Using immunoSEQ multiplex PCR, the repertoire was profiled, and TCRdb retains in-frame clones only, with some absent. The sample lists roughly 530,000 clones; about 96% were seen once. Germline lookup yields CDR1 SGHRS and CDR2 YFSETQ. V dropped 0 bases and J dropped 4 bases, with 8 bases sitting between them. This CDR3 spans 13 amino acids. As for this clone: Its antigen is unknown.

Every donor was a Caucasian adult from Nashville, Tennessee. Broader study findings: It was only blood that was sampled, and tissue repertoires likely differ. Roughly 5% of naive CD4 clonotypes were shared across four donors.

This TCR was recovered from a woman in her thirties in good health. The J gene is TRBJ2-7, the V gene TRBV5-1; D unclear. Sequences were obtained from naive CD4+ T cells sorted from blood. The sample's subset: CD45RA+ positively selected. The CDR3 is CASSLATSYEQYF. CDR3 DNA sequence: TGCGCCAGCAGCTTGGCTACTTCTTACGAGCAGTACTTC. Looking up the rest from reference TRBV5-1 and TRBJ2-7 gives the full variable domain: KAGVTQTPRYLIKTRGQQVTLSCSPISGHRSVSWYQQTPGQGLQFLFEYFSETQRNKGNFPGRFSGRQFSNSRSEMNVSTLELGDSALYLCASSLATSYEQYFGPGTRLTVT.